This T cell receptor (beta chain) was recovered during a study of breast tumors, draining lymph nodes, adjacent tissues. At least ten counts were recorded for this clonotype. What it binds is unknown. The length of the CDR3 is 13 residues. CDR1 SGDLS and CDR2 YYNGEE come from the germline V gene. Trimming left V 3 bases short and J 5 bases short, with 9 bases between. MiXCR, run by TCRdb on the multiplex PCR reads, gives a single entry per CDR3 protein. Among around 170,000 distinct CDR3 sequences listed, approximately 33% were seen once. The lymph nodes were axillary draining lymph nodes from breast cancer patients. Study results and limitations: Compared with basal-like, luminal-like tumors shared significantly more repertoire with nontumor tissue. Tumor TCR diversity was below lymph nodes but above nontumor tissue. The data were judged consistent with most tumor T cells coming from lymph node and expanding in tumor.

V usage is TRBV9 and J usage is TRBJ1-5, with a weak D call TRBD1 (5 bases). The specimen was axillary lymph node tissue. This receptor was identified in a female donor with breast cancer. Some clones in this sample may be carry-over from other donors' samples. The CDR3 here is CASSARGDQPQHF. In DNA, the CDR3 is TGTGCCAGCAGCGCCCGGGGGGATCAGCCCCAGCATTTT.